Presented here are 8 T cell receptor beta chains from one specimen sequenced in a study of blood T cells in healthy people across ages. Sample-barcoded 5' priming and a J-beta primer mix drove a second PCR of roughly 6 to 12 cycles. TCRdb analysed the 5' RACE reads with MiXCR anew, one entry per CDR3 protein. This sample has some 560,000 distinct CDR3 sequences, with 27% found just once. This same sample was also taken into another study, of T cells of mothers and their children.

The sample taken for sequencing was blood. The receptors shown here come from a boy under 10 years old in good health.

The chain is built from TRBV12-3 or TRBV12-4 and TRBJ1-6; no clear D. V was cut by 2 bases and J by 14 bases, with 16 bases left in between. The CDR3 has 14 amino acids. The CDR3 DNA follows: TGTGCCAGCAGTTTAAGGTTGTCGCAAGGCTCCCTCCACTTT. It yields the protein CASSLRLSQGSLHF.

The V gene is TRBV6-5, the J gene TRBJ2-5; D remains ambiguous. This CDR3 contains 12 residues. CDR1 MNHEY and CDR2 SVGAGI come from the germline V gene. V was pared by 6 bases and J by 10 bases, with 15 bases between. The CDR3 region has the DNA TGTGCCAGCAGCCCCGGTTTTGGTGACCAGTACTTC. Protein: CASSPGFGDQYF.

This clonotype was seen more than once but under ten times. The CDR3 here is CASSPRGHRTPFF. CDR3 nucleotides: TGTGCCAGCAGTCCACGGGGACACCGTACACCTTTCTTT. V usage is TRBV12-3 or TRBV12-4 and J usage is TRBJ1-1, with D perhaps TRBD1 (6 bases). The germline V and J ends were trimmed by 5 bases and 12 bases, with 19 bases remaining between them. CDR3 size: 13 residues.

The chain recombines TRBV6-2 or TRBV6-3 with TRBJ1-1; TRBD1 aligns across 7 bases. V was clipped by 2 bases and J by 6 bases; unmatched bases: 6. Germline-derived CDR1 and CDR2 are MNHEY and SVGEGT. The CDR3 totals 14 residues. CDR3 loop: CASSYPTGYPEAFF. CDR3 nucleotide sequence: TGTGCCAGCAGTTACCCGACAGGGTACCCTGAAGCTTTCTTT.

This clonotype was detected ten times or more. The V gene is TRBV7-2, the J gene TRBJ2-5; perhaps D is TRBD1 or TRBD2 (5 bases each). The V end lost 5 bases, the J end lost 2 bases, and 12 bases lay between the germline ends. CDR3 length equals 14 residues. CDR1 and CDR2 (germline): SGHTA, FQGNSA. CDR3 sequence reads: CASSPYGGQETQYF. Written as DNA, the CDR3 is TGTGCCAGCAGCCCCTATGGGGGACAAGAGACCCAGTACTTC.

This clonotype was seen at least ten times. The CDR3 DNA follows: TGCGCCAGCAGCTCGGGACACCAGAACACTGAAGCTTTCTTT. It yields the protein CASSSGHQNTEAFF. This chain joins TRBV5-1 and TRBJ1-1; D possibly corresponds to TRBD1 (6 bases). The V and J ends lost 3 bases and 1 base respectively, with 10 bases between them. The CDR3 contains 14 residues. Germline CDR1 is SGHRS and CDR2 is YFSETQ.

V gene TRBV5-1 combines with J gene TRBJ2-7; the D is unclear. CDR1 is SGHRS, CDR2 YFSETQ, per germline. This CDR3 has 15 residues. V was clipped by 1 base and J by 9 bases, with 20 bases between them. Here the CDR3 reads CASSLKDPYGVGQYF. In nucleotides, the CDR3 is TGCGCCAGCAGCTTGAAGGATCCGTATGGGGTCGGGCAGTACTTC.

The CDR3 region has the DNA TGTGCCAGCAGCCTAGTAGCGGGGAACTACAATGAGCAGTTCTTC. Encoded protein: CASSLVAGNYNEQFF. The chain recombines TRBV11-1 with TRBJ2-1, with 8 bases identical to TRBD2. The CDR3 spans 15 residues. With 5 bases clipped from V and 3 bases from J, the junction kept 6 bases outside the gene matches. From germline, CDR1 is SGHAT and CDR2 FQDESV (reference sequence). Full variable domain (outside the CDR3, taken from reference TRBV11-1 and TRBJ2-1): EAEVAQSPRYKITEKSQAVAFWCDPISGHATLYWYRQILGQGPELLVQFQDESVVDDSQLPKDRFSAERLKGVDSTLKIQPAELGDSAMYLCASSLVAGNYNEQFFGPGTRLTVL.